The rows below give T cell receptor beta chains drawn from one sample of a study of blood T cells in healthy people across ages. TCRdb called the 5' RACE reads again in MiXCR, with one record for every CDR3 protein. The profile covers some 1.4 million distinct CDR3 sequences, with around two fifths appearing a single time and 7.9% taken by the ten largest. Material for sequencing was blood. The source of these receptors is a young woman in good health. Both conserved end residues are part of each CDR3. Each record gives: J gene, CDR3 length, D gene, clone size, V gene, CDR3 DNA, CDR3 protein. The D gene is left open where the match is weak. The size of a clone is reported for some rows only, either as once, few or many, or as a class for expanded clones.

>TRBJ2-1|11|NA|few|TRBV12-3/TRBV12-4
TGTGCCAGCAGTCACCCCAATGAGCAGTTCTTC
CASSHPNEQFF
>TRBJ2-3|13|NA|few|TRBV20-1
TGCAGTGCCACGGGGGAAGGCACAGATACGCAGTATTTT
CSATGEGTDTQYF
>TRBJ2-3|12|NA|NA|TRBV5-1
TGCGCCAGCAGCTTGGAGCGCGGGACGCAGTATTTT
CASSLERGTQYF
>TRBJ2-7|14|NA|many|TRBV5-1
TGCGCCAGCAGCTTGTTCGGGGGACCCTACGAGCAGTACTTC
CASSLFGGPYEQYF
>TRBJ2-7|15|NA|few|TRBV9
TGTGCCAGCAGCCCAGCGGTCGGGCACTCCTACGAGCAGTACTTC
CASSPAVGHSYEQYF
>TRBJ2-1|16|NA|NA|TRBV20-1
TGCAGTGCTAGAGATTGGGGGGGAGGGACATACAATGAGCAGTTCTTC
CSARDWGGGTYNEQFF
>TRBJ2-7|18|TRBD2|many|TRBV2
TGTGCCAGCAGCCTGGGGACTAGCGGGGGGGCGTTGCGGTACGAGCAGTACTTC
CASSLGTSGGALRYEQYF
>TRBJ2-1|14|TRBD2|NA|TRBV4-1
TGCGCCAGCAGCCCCCAGCGGGAACCCAATGAGCAGTTCTTC
CASSPQREPNEQFF
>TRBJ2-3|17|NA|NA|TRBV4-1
TGCGCCAGCAGCCCCAACCGGGGGACGTTGCGCACAGATACGCAGTATTTT
CASSPNRGTLRTDTQYF
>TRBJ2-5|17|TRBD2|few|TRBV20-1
TGCAGTGCTAGAGACGCTAAGGGACTAGCGGTCCAAGAGACCCAGTACTTC
CSARDAKGLAVQETQYF
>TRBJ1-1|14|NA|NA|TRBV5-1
TGCGCCAGCAGCTCGAGCCCCTTGGGCACTGAAGCTTTCTTT
CASSSSPLGTEAFF
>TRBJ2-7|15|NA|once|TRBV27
TGTGCCAGCAGGACCCGGGGCGTTTCCTCCTACGAGCAGTACTTC
CASRTRGVSSYEQYF
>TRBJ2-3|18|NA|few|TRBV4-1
TGCGCCAGCAGCCAAGATCCCCCAACTGGAACTAGCACAGATACGCAGTATTTT
CASSQDPPTGTSTDTQYF
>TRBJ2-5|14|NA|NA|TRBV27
TGTGCCAGCAACCACAACGGGGTCTTAGAGACCCAGTACTTC
CASNHNGVLETQYF
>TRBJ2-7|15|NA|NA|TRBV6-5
TGTGCCAGCAGTTACTCTATAGTAAGCTCCTACGAGCAGTACTTC
CASSYSIVSSYEQYF
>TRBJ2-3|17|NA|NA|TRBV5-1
TGCGCCAGCAGCCCCACCCCACAGGTTACCACCACAGATACGCAGTATTTT
CASSPTPQVTTTDTQYF
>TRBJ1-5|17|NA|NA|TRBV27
TGTGCCAGCAGTTTATCGTCTTCTTGGGCAGGGGTCCAGCCCCAGCATTTT
CASSLSSSWAGVQPQHF
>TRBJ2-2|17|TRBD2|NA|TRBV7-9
TGTGCCAGCAGCTTATCCGGGGGACTACAACTCACCGGGGAGCTGTTTTTT
CASSLSGGLQLTGELFF
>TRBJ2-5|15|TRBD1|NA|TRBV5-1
TGCGCCAGCAGCGTGACAGGGTCTGGCTACAATGAGCAGTACTTC
CASSVTGSGYNEQYF
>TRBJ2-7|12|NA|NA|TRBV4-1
TGCGCCAGCAGCTCCCCGGAACCCGAGCAGTACTTC
CASSSPEPEQYF
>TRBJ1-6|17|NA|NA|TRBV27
TGTGCCAGCAGTTTAGCCGACCCCGGTGTGGGCGGTTCACCCCTCCACTTT
CASSLADPGVGGSPLHF
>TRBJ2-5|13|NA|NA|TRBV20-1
TGCAGTGCTAGAACAGGAATCCAAGAGACCCAGTACTTC
CSARTGIQETQYF
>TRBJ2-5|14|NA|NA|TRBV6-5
TGTGCCAGCAGTTACTCGGAGTCCCAAGAGACCCAGTACTTC
CASSYSESQETQYF
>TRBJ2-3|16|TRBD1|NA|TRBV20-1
TGCAGTGCTCCCGGGGGACAGGGAGATAGCACAGATACGCAGTATTTT
CSAPGGQGDSTDTQYF
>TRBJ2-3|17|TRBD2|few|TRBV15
TGTGCCACCAGCAGAGGTGGTAGCGGGAGTGGGACAGATACGCAGTATTTT
CATSRGGSGSGTDTQYF
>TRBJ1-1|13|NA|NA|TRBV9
TGTGCCAGCACCGAAGGGGTGAGCACTGAAGCTTTCTTT
CASTEGVSTEAFF
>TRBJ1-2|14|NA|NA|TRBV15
TGTGCCACCAGCCCGACAGCTTCCGACTATGGCTACACCTTC
CATSPTASDYGYTF
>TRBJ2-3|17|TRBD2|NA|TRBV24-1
TGTGCCACCAGTGAGGCGGGGACTAGCGGGAGGGAACATACGCAGTATTTT
CATSEAGTSGREHTQYF
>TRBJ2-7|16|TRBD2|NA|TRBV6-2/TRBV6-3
TGTGCCAGCAGGCCAGGACTAGCGGGGAACTCATACGAGCAGTACTTC
CASRPGLAGNSYEQYF
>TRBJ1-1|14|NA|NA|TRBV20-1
TGCAGTGCTAGAATGGGGGCTGGGAACACTGAAGCTTTCTTT
CSARMGAGNTEAFF
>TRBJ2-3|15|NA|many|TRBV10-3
TGTGCCATCAGTGAGTCGACCAGCGCTACAGATACGCAGTATTTT
CAISESTSATDTQYF
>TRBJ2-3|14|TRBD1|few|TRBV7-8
TGTGCCAGCAGCTTTTCGACAGGGACAGATACGCAGTATTTT
CASSFSTGTDTQYF
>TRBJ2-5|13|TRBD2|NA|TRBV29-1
TGCAGCGTTGCGGACGGAGACTACGGGGGGAAGTACTTC
CSVADGDYGGKYF
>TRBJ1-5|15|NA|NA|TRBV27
TGTGCCAGCAGTTTATCGATTGTTTCCAATCAGCCCCAGCATTTT
CASSLSIVSNQPQHF
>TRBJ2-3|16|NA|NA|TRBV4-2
TGTGCCAGCAGCCAAGATAGAGGGGCCAACGATATAGGGCAGTATTTT
CASSQDRGANDIGQYF
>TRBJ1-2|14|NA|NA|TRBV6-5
TGTGCCAGCAGTTACCGCCCGGATTTCTATGGCTACACCTTC
CASSYRPDFYGYTF
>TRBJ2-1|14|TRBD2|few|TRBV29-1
TGCAGCGTCCTCGGGACTAGCGGGCCCTGGGAGCAGTTCTTC
CSVLGTSGPWEQFF
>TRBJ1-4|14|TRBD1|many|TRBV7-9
TGTGCCAGCAGCCCGACAGGGATATCTGAAAAACTGTTTTTT
CASSPTGISEKLFF
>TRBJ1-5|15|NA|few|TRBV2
TGTGCCAGCAGTGAGGGCAGGGTTGGCAATCAGCCCCAGCATTTT
CASSEGRVGNQPQHF
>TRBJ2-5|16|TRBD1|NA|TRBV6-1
TGTGCCAGCAGTGAAATGGCAGGGGGTTCGCAAGAGACCCAGTACTTC
CASSEMAGGSQETQYF